What follows are 15 T cell receptor beta chains derived from one specimen sequenced in a study of blood T cell repertoires in COVID-19. Sequenced by immunoSEQ multiplex PCR; TCRdb stores in-frame clones only, minus some. The sample has about 210,000 clones; 80% to 85% are singletons. The sequenced sample was peripheral blood. Receptors were obtained from a woman in her 70s with COVID-19, enrolled during active disease.

The J gene is TRBJ1-2, the V gene TRBV25-1; the match to TRBD1 covers 7 bases. CDR3 length equals 14 residues. The germline V gene has CDR1 MGHDK and CDR2 SYGVNS. Trimming cost V 1 base and J 8 bases; bases outside gene matches: 7. CDR3 amino acids: CASSESRGLKGYTF. In nucleotides, the CDR3 is TGTGCCAGCAGTGAATCAAGGGGGCTTAAGGGCTACACCTTC.

The CDR3 coding sequence is TGTGCCAGCAGCACATACCCCGGGGACGGGGGAGAGACCCAGTACTTC. Its translation is CASSTYPGDGGETQYF. The chain recombines TRBV21-1 with TRBJ2-5; the DNA was not used to check the table's D call, TRBD2. TRBV21-1 is classified as a pseudogene. This CDR3 spans 16 amino acids.

The chain joins TRBV29-1 to TRBJ1-1; the match to TRBD1 covers 9 bases. The CDR3 has 13 amino acids. The V segment lost 7 bases and the J segment 1 base; nucleotides outside the gene matches: 4. Per the germline V gene, CDR1 is SQVTM and CDR2 is ANQGSEA. The CDR3 here is CSGNRGPNTEAFF. CDR3 DNA sequence: TGCAGCGGAAACAGGGGGCCGAACACTGAAGCTTTCTTT.

This clone was recorded once. This chain joins TRBV7-2 and TRBJ2-7; 11 bases are shared with TRBD1. Germline V gene sequence: CDR1 SGHTA, CDR2 FQGNSA. CDR3 size: 15 residues. With V trimmed by 6 bases and J by 2 bases, 6 bases remained unmatched. CDR3 DNA: TGTGCCAGCAGGGATCAGGACAGGGGGCCCTACGAGCAGTACTTC. As protein: CASRDQDRGPYEQYF. Complete variable domain (other parts from reference TRBV7-2 and TRBJ2-7): GAGVSQSPSNKVTEKGKDVELRCDPISGHTALYWYRQSLGQGLEFLIYFQGNSAPDKSGLPSDRFSAERTGGSVSTLTIQRTQQEDSAVYLCASRDQDRGPYEQYFGPGTRLTVT.

This clone was seen only once. The chain joins TRBV18 to TRBJ2-5; D not certain. The CDR3 is 14 amino acids. Germline CDR1 reads KGHSH; CDR2 reads LQKENI. The ends were cut back, 1 base at V and 5 bases at J, with 11 bases in the middle. CDR3 protein: CASSPRLGTETQYF. The CDR3 region has the DNA TGTGCCAGCTCACCACGGTTGGGCACGGAGACCCAGTACTTC.

A note on this clone: Other DNA sequences in the sample encode the same CDR3. J is TRBJ2-7 and V is TRBV3-1 (or the pseudogene TRBV3-2), with a tentative D call TRBD2 (7 bases). Germline CDR1 and CDR2: LGHDT and YNNKEL (reference sequence). V gave up 4 bases and J gave up 1 base, with 11 bases separating them. There are 14 residues in the CDR3. CDR3 sequence (DNA): TGTGCCAGCAGCCGTAGGGGGGGGTCCTACGAGCAGTACTTC. Protein sequence: CASSRRGGSYEQYF.

This rearrangement joins TRBV7-2 to TRBJ1-1; D ambiguous. Trimming pared 1 base from V and 1 base from J, leaving 10 bases between. The germline V gene encodes CDR1 SGHTA and CDR2 FQGNSA. The CDR3 runs 15 residues. CDR3 residues: CASSLVGGPNTEAFF. In nucleotides, the CDR3 is TGTGCCAGCAGCTTAGTCGGAGGACCGAACACTGAAGCTTTCTTT.

The chain recombines TRBV28 with TRBJ2-4; D not resolved. This CDR3 is built from 13 residues. V was pared by 6 bases and J by 9 bases, with 15 bases between. The germline gives CDR1 MDHEN, CDR2 SYDVKM. The CDR3 region has the DNA TGTGCCAGCAGCCTAGTCGGTACGGGCATTCAGTACTTC. Protein sequence: CASSLVGTGIQYF.

The chain uses TRBV28 and TRBJ1-1; 9 bases are shared with TRBD1. Germline loops: CDR1 MDHEN, CDR2 SYDVKM. The CDR3 covers 14 residues. With 5 bases clipped from V and 7 bases from J, the junction kept 8 bases outside the gene matches. CDR3 residues: CASSPGTGRIEAFF. CDR3 nucleotide sequence: TGTGCCAGCAGTCCAGGGACAGGGAGAATTGAAGCTTTCTTT.

The rearrangement links TRBV7-2 to TRBJ2-1, with TRBD2 matching 8 bases. The germline gives CDR1 SGHTA, CDR2 FQGNSA. This CDR3 spans 16 amino acids. Germline trimming cut 0 bases from V and 4 bases from J; bases unmatched to any gene: 5. The chain's CDR3 is CASSLAVSSGYNEQFF. In DNA, the CDR3 is TGTGCCAGCAGCTTAGCGGTGTCTAGCGGGTACAATGAGCAGTTCTTC.

V is TRBV28 and J is TRBJ2-3; 11 bases line up with TRBD2. Looked up from germline, CDR1 is MDHEN and CDR2 is SYDVKM. The CDR3 loop spans 15 amino acids. V was clipped by 8 bases and J by 3 bases; unmatched bases: 7. In DNA form, the CDR3 reads TGTGCCAGCTCTTTAGCGGGAGGGGGAACAGATACGCAGTATTTT. It specifies CASSLAGGGTDTQYF.

This chain joins TRBV7-2 and TRBJ1-2; TRBD1 agrees at 9 bases. The CDR3 is made up of 14 amino acids. Per the germline V gene, CDR1 is SGHTA and CDR2 is FQGNSA. V shed 5 bases, J shed 7 bases, and the junction held 8 bases outside the gene matches. CDR3 in DNA: TGTGCCAGCAGCCCAACAGGGGGCGTTGCTGGCTACACCTTC. Its translation: CASSPTGGVAGYTF.

This chain uses TRBV9 with TRBJ1-2; a weak D match, TRBD1 (6 bases). Germline-derived CDR1 and CDR2 are SGDLS and YYNGEE. The CDR3 has 14 amino acids. Trimming stripped 2 bases from V and 7 bases from J, with 15 bases between. The chain's CDR3 is CASSVALGGAGYTF. As DNA, the CDR3 is TGTGCCAGCAGCGTGGCGTTGGGGGGGGCTGGCTACACCTTC.

The CDR3 here is CASSFPQGEGNTEAFF. CDR3 bases: TGCGCCAGCAGCTTCCCACAGGGTGAGGGGAACACTGAAGCTTTCTTT. The gene calls are TRBV5-1 and TRBJ1-1; the D gene is possibly TRBD1 (6 bases). V was shortened by 2 bases and J by 1 base, with 15 bases between the two germline ends. Looked up from germline, CDR1 is SGHRS and CDR2 is YFSETQ. The CDR3 spans 16 residues.

This clone was detected a few times. The chain carries TRBV15 and TRBJ1-1; no clear D. Per the germline V gene, CDR1 is LNHNV and CDR2 is YYDKDF (reference sequence). V was clipped by 1 base and J by 6 bases, with 15 bases between them. There are 15 residues in the CDR3. CDR3 in amino acids: CATSRVPAPGSEAFF. The CDR3 DNA sequence: TGTGCCACCAGCAGAGTACCGGCCCCGGGGTCTGAAGCTTTCTTT.